This TCR beta chain emerged from a study of CD4+ T cells in melanoma. Clones were sequenced by immunoSEQ multiplex PCR, and TCRdb holds only the in-frame ones, with some missing. The sample carries tens of thousands of clones, almost 70% recorded once. V was clipped by 1 base and J by 8 bases, with 11 bases between them. CDR3 length equals 13 residues. CDR1 is SGHDN and CDR2 is FVKESK in the germline V gene. The sequenced sample consisted of tumor tissue. The clonotype was recovered from a human donor with melanoma. V is TRBV14 and J is TRBJ1-2, with D possibly being TRBD1 (5 bases). Here the CDR3 reads CASSQVRWGGYTF. CDR3 DNA sequence: TGTGCCAGCAGCCAAGTCCGGTGGGGCGGCTACACCTTC.